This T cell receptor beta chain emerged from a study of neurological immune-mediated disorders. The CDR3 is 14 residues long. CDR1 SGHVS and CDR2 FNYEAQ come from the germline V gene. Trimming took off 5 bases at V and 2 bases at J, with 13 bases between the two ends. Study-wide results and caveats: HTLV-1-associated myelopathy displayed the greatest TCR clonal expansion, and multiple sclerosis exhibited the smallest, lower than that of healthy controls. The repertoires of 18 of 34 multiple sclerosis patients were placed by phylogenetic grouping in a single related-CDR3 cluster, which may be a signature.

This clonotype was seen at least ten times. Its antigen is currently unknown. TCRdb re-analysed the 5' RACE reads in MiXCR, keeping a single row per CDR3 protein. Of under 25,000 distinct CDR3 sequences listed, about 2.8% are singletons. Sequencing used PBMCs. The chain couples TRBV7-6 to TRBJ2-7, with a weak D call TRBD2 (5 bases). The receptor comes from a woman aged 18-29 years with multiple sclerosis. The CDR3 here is CASSGPERPYEQYV. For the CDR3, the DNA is TGTGCCAGCAGCGGACCTGAGCGGCCCTACGAGCAGTACGTC.